The clone carrying this T cell receptor beta chain has just one count. Antigen: not known. These data originate in a study of early stage breast cancer tumors. Study summary: The ER+/PR+/HER2- tumors included fewer than 10 ductal and a handful of lobular carcinomas. Study observations and caveats: Commonly generated sequences made up most enriched TCRB sequences shared between patients. Comparing each tissue with blood distinguished tumor from normal in about 90% of the 16 patients. Unsorted bulk genomic DNA sequencing lacked pairing and functional marker data.

The method was immunoSEQ multiplex PCR; TCRdb's version includes in-frame clones alone and lacks a portion of them. The sample has about 51,000 clones, about 77% seen once; the top ten hold roughly 3.5%. The sequence derives from a person in their 40s with breast cancer. Sequenced material: blood.

The CDR3 DNA reads as TGCGCCAGCAGCTTGGGACTAGCGGGAACCTACGAGCAGTACTTC. Translating it yields CASSLGLAGTYEQYF. V is TRBV5-1 and J is TRBJ2-7, with TRBD2 identical over 11 bases. The CDR3 is 15 residues long. Losses at the gene ends were 0 bases for V and 2 bases for J; bases not matched to a gene: 1. The germline gives CDR1 SGHRS, CDR2 YFSETQ.